This passage covers 12 T cell receptor beta chains from one sample sequenced in a study of T cell repertoires in cytomegalovirus infection. Each CDR3 protein gets one entry after TCRdb re-called the reads with MiXCR. This table has about 400,000 distinct CDR3 sequences, 15% to 20% appearing once. Sequenced: PBMCs. The source is a human donor in good health (CMV status not recorded). Some clones in this sample may be carry-over from other donors' samples.

The table lists this clonotype with many counts. V and J are TRBV6-1 and TRBJ1-5, with 9 bases fitting TRBD1. From germline, CDR1 is MNHNS and CDR2 SASEGT. With V trimmed by 6 bases and J by 6 bases, 6 bases remained unmatched. This CDR3 spans 14 amino acids. CDR3 sequence (DNA): TGTGCCAGCAGAGAGACAGGGGGGGGTCAGCCCCAGCATTTT. It yields the protein CASRETGGGQPQHF.

The chain employs TRBV12-5 and TRBJ1-5, with D unresolved. The CDR3 consists of 13 residues. Looked up from germline, CDR1 is LGHNT and CDR2 is FRNRAP. Trimming took off 6 bases at V and 6 bases at J, with 12 bases between the two ends. The DNA for the CDR3 is TGTGCTAGTGGCGGAGAAGGGTTTCAGCCCCAGCATTTT. Protein: CASGGEGFQPQHF.

This chain joins TRBV2 and TRBJ2-7; D possibly matches TRBD1 or TRBD2 (6 bases each). The CDR3 is 14 amino acids. The germline V and J ends were trimmed by 8 bases and 3 bases, with 17 bases remaining between them. Germline lookup yields CDR1 SNHLY and CDR2 FYNNEI. The CDR3 nucleotides are TGTGCCAGCGGGGGAGGACAGATCTTCTACGAGCAGTACTTC. This codes for CASGGGQIFYEQYF.

The V and J genes are TRBV4-1 and TRBJ1-1, with D unclear. V was pared by 0 bases and J by 4 bases, with 12 bases between. Germline CDR1 is MGHRA and CDR2 is YSYEKL. This CDR3 contains 15 residues. In nucleotides, the CDR3 is TGCGCCAGCAGCCAAGATTTTTCGGGTGGCACTGAAGCTTTCTTT. Amino acids: CASSQDFSGGTEAFF.

Ten or more counts support this clonotype. The chain couples TRBV7-2 to TRBJ2-5; weak D call: TRBD2 (7 bases). The V end lost 5 bases, the J end lost 0 bases, and 16 bases lay between the germline ends. Germline V gene data show CDR1 as SGHTA and CDR2 as FQGNSA. The CDR3 is 16 residues long. CDR3 amino acids: CASSPVGGGDQETQYF. The CDR3 bases are TGTGCCAGCAGCCCGGTGGGCGGGGGCGACCAAGAGACCCAGTACTTC.

Ten or more counts support this clonotype. The rearrangement uses TRBV6-1 and TRBJ1-5; no clear D gene. Trimming left V 2 bases short and J 0 bases short, with 14 bases between. Looked up from germline, CDR1 is MNHNS and CDR2 is SASEGT. This CDR3 spans 17 amino acids. The CDR3: CASSEFLPTVSNQPQHF. CDR3 bases: TGTGCCAGCAGTGAATTCCTCCCGACGGTTAGCAATCAGCCCCAGCATTTT.

There are many counts of this clonotype. This chain connects TRBV11-2 to TRBJ2-1; D uncertain. The CDR3 totals 15 residues. Trimming took 1 base from V and 2 from J, leaving 9 bases between them. The germline V gene encodes CDR1 SGHAT and CDR2 FQNNGV. CDR3 in amino acids: CASSLVGLAYNEQFF. CDR3 coding DNA: TGTGCCAGCAGCTTAGTTGGTCTAGCCTACAATGAGCAGTTCTTC.

Many counts were recorded for this clonotype. V gene TRBV7-2 combines with J gene TRBJ1-3, with D uncertain. The CDR3 extends over 15 amino acids. Per the germline V gene, CDR1 is SGHTA and CDR2 is FQGNSA. Deletions cut 1 base from V and 0 bases from J, with 7 bases between. The chain's CDR3 is CASSLESHSGNTIYF. As DNA, the CDR3 is TGTGCCAGCAGCTTAGAGAGCCACTCTGGAAACACCATATATTTT.

This clonotype was seen a few times. The chain links TRBV28 to TRBJ1-2; D perhaps matches TRBD1 (5 bases). Germline V gene data show CDR1 as MDHEN and CDR2 as SYDVKM. The V gene lost 6 bases and the J gene lost 1 base, with 15 bases spanning the gap. CDR3 length equals 15 residues. Here the CDR3 reads CASRKRGVFNYGYTF. The CDR3 DNA reads TGTGCCAGCAGAAAGAGAGGGGTCTTTAACTATGGCTACACCTTC.

This clonotype was observed many times. The chain carries TRBV7-2 and TRBJ2-3; D gene ambiguous. Germline assignment: CDR1 SGHTA and CDR2 FQGNSA. V was cut by 6 bases and J by 6 bases, with 7 bases left in between. The CDR3 runs 11 residues. Written as DNA, the CDR3 is TGTGCCAGCAGAATCGGGGATACGCAGTATTTT. Protein product: CASRIGDTQYF.

This clonotype was seen a few times. The chain is built from TRBV6-2 or TRBV6-3 and TRBJ1-3; D is perhaps TRBD1 (5 bases). The V gene's germline CDR1 is MNHEY and CDR2 SVGEGT. Trimming shortened V by 8 bases and J by 0 bases, and 11 bases separated the two germline ends. The CDR3 totals 14 residues. In nucleotides, the CDR3 is TGTGCCAGCGAACAGGTGAACTCTGGAAACACCATATATTTT. Translation: CASEQVNSGNTIYF.

The chain is built from TRBV20-1 and TRBJ1-2; 8 nucleotides agree with TRBD1. The CDR3 is 13 amino acids. Germline values: CDR1 DFQATT, CDR2 SNEGSKA (reference sequence). V was clipped by 6 bases and J by 4 bases; unmatched bases: 7. CDR3: CSATPGTGYGYTF. DNA of the CDR3: TGCAGTGCAACCCCCGGGACAGGCTATGGCTACACCTTC.